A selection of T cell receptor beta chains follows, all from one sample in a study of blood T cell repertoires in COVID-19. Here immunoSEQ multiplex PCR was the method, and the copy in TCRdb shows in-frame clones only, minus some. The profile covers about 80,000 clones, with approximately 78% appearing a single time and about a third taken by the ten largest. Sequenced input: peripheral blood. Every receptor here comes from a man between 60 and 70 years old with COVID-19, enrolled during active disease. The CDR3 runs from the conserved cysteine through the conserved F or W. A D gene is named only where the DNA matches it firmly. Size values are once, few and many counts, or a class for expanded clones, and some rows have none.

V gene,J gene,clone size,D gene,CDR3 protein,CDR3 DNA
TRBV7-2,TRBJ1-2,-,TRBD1,CASSTGTVRGSGGYTF,TGTGCCAGCAGCACTGGGACAGTACGTGGTTCGGGAGGCTACACCTTC
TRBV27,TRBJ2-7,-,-,CASSPTVFGSYEQYF,TGTGCCAGCAGTCCGACAGTGTTTGGCTCCTACGAGCAGTACTTC
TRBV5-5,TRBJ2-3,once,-,CASSPTGTDTQYF,TGTGCCAGCAGTCCCACGGGGACAGATACGCAGTATTTT
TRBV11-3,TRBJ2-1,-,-,CASSTLPSTSGNEQFF,TGTGCCAGCAGCACCCTTCCCTCCACGTCGGGGAATGAGCAGTTCTTC
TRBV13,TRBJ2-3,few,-,CASSWRGGEVTDTQYF,TGTGCCAGCAGCTGGAGGGGGGGCGAGGTAACAGATACGCAGTATTTT
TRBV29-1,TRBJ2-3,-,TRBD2,CSVVPAGGSTDTQYF,TGCAGCGTTGTCCCAGCGGGGGGTTCCACAGATACGCAGTATTTT
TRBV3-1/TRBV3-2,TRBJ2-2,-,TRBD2,CASSPRKLRTSGRTAGELFF,TGTGCCAGCAGCCCGCGGAAACTGCGGACTAGCGGGAGGACGGCCGGGGAGCTGTTTTTT
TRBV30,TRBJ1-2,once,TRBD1,CAWRGTGTASRGYTF,TGTGCCTGGAGGGGAACCGGGACAGCCTCGCGGGGCTACACCTTC
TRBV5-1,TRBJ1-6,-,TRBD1,CASSLAGGTGGDSPLHF,TGCGCCAGCAGCTTGGCCGGGGGGACAGGGGGAGATTCACCCCTCCACTTT
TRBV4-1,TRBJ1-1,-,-,CASSQSQGAANTEAFF,TGCGCCAGCAGCCAATCCCAAGGGGCGGCTAACACTGAAGCTTTCTTT
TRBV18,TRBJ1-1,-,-,CATGREVLQAFF,TGTGCCACGGGCAGGGAGGTCCTTCAAGCTTTCTTT
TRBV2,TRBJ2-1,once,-,CASNEGVSYNEQFF,TGTGCCAGCAACGAAGGGGTCAGCTACAATGAGCAGTTCTTC
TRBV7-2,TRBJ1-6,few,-,CASSSRDSLSPLHF,TGTGCCAGCAGCTCCCGGGACTCGCTTTCACCCCTCCACTTT
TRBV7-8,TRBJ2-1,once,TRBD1,CASSLAGQGDEQFF,TGTGCCAGCAGCTTAGCGGGACAGGGCGATGAGCAGTTCTTC
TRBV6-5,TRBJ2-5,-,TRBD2,CASDGAGVAETQYF,TGTGCCTCGGACGGAGCGGGAGTAGCTGAGACCCAGTACTTC
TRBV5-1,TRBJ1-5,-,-,CASSLAPGYGGDQPQHF,TGCGCCAGCAGCTTGGCCCCCGGGTATGGGGGGGATCAGCCCCAGCATTTT
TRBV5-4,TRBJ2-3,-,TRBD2,CASSPGGSGGATDTQYF,TGTGCCAGCAGCCCGGGGGGTAGCGGGGGGGCCACAGATACGCAGTATTTT
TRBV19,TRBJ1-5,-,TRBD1,CASSPKDRGNQPQHF,TGTGCCAGTAGCCCCAAAGACAGGGGCAATCAGCCCCAGCATTTT
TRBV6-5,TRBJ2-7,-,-,CASSPTGSSYEQYF,TGTGCCAGCAGTCCTACAGGCAGCTCCTACGAGCAGTACTTC
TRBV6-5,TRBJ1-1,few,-,CASRPGGWNTEAFF,TGTGCCAGCAGACCCGGTGGTTGGAACACTGAAGCTTTCTTT
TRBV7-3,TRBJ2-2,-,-,CASSPGRRGTNTGELFF,TGTGCCAGCAGCCCAGGACGTAGGGGGACGAACACCGGGGAGCTGTTTTTT
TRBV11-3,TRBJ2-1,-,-,CASSLGSPGSYNEQFF,TGTGCCAGCAGCTTAGGGTCGCCGGGATCCTACAATGAGCAGTTCTTC
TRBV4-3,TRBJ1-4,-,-,CASRGRGSEKLFF,TGCGCCAGCAGGGGCAGGGGATCTGAAAAACTGTTTTTT
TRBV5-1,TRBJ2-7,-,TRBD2,CASSLEGLAGGPQYEQYF,TGCGCCAGCAGCTTGGAGGGCCTAGCGGGAGGGCCACAGTACGAGCAGTACTTC
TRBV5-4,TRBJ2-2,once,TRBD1,CASSLAGGLFGELFF,TGTGCCAGCAGCTTGGCAGGGGGCCTTTTCGGGGAGCTGTTTTTT
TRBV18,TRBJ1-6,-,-,CASSPGSSYNSPLHF,TGTGCCAGCTCACCAGGGAGCTCCTATAATTCACCCCTCCACTTT
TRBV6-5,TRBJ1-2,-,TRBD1,CASREDRGYWGYTF,TGTGCCAGCAGAGAGGACAGGGGATATTGGGGCTACACCTTC
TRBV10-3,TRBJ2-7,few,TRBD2,CAISRLAGVDEQYF,TGTGCCATCAGCCGACTAGCGGGAGTGGACGAGCAGTACTTC
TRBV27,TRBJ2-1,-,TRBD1,CASRHDRGSYNEQFF,TGTGCCAGCAGACACGACAGGGGGTCCTACAATGAGCAGTTCTTC
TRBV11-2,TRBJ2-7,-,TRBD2,CASSSLRERGYYEQYF,TGTGCCAGCAGCTCCCTCAGGGAGCGGGGCTACTACGAGCAGTACTTC
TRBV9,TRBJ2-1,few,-,CASTRLGGLDEQFF,TGTGCCAGCACGCGATTGGGGGGATTGGATGAGCAGTTCTTC
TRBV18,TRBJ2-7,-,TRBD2,CASSPGLAGVSGQYF,TGTGCCAGCTCACCAGGACTAGCGGGAGTTAGCGGGCAGTACTTC
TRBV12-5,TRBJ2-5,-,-,CASGLWSSEETQYF,TGTGCTAGTGGTTTGTGGTCTTCAGAAGAGACCCAGTACTTC
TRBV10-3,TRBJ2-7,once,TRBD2,CAISESGGGYEQYF,TGTGCCATCAGTGAGTCCGGGGGGGGGTACGAGCAGTACTTC
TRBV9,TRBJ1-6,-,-,CASSPRGAENSPLHF,TGTGCCAGCAGCCCCCGGGGGGCGGAGAATTCACCCCTCCACTTT
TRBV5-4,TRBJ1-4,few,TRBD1,CASSLRFRTGGEKLFF,TGTGCCAGCAGCTTGAGGTTCCGGACAGGGGGAGAAAAACTGTTTTTT
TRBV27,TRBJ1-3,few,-,CASSPGSAGNTIYF,TGTGCCAGCAGTCCAGGGTCGGCTGGAAACACCATATATTTT
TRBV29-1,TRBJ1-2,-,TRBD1,CSVGAGQAEGYTF,TGCAGCGTTGGAGCGGGACAGGCGGAAGGCTACACCTTC
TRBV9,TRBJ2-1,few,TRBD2,CASTMGTSGNYNEQFF,TGTGCCAGCACCATGGGGACTAGCGGTAACTACAATGAGCAGTTCTTC
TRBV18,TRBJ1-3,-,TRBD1,CASSPPGQGTIYF,TGTGCCAGCTCACCCCCTGGACAGGGAACCATATATTTT
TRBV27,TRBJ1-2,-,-,CASSSLLAGGYTF,TGTGCCAGCAGTTCTCTCCTAGCGGGGGGCTACACCTTC
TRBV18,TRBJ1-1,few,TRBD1,CASSPGQGASEAFF,TGTGCCAGCTCTCCGGGACAGGGGGCATCGGAAGCTTTCTTT
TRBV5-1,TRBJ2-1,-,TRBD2,CASSAGTSGRVYNEQFF,TGCGCCAGCAGCGCAGGGACTAGCGGGAGAGTCTACAATGAGCAGTTCTTC
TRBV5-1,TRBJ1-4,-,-,CASSVQGINEKLFF,TGCGCCAGCAGCGTTCAGGGGATTAATGAAAAACTGTTTTTT
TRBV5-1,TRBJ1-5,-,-,CASSLESGGYQPQHF,TGCGCCAGCAGCTTGGAGTCCGGGGGATATCAGCCCCAGCATTTT
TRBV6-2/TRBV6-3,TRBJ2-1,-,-,CASSPVWEGVRNEQFF,TGTGCCAGCAGTCCCGTGTGGGAAGGGGTTAGGAATGAGCAGTTCTTC
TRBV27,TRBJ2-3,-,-,CASSLSSGRTDTQYF,TGTGCCAGCAGTTTATCCTCGGGTCGCACAGATACGCAGTATTTT
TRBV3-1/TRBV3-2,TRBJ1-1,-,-,CASSQGGGVTEAFF,TGTGCCAGCAGCCAAGGGGGGGGTGTGACTGAAGCTTTCTTT
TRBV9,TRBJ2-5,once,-,CASSVGGGGEARRQETQYF,TGTGCCAGCAGCGTAGGAGGAGGGGGGGAGGCCCGCCGTCAAGAGACCCAGTACTTC
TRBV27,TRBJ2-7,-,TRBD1,CASYDRVYEQYF,TGTGCCAGCTATGACAGGGTCTACGAGCAGTACTTC
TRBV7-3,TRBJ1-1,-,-,CASSVQENTEAFF,TGTGCCAGCAGCGTCCAGGAGAACACTGAAGCTTTCTTT
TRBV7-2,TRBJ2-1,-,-,CASSLGLSAHEQFF,TGTGCCAGCAGCTTAGGGTTGAGCGCGCATGAGCAGTTCTTC
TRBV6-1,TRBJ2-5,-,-,CASSDHTGEVETQYF,TGTGCCAGCAGTGACCATACAGGGGAGGTAGAGACCCAGTACTTC
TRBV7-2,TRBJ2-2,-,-,CASVPGVATGELFF,TGTGCCAGCGTTCCAGGGGTAGCCACCGGGGAGCTGTTTTTT
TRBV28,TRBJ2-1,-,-,CASSPPLGGASSYNEQFF,TGTGCCAGCAGTCCTCCCCTCGGCGGAGCTTCATCCTACAATGAGCAGTTCTTC
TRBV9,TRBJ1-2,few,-,CASSVEMGANYGYTF,TGTGCCAGCAGCGTAGAAATGGGAGCTAACTATGGCTACACCTTC
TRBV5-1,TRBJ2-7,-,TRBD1,CASSLETGGYYEQYF,TGCGCCAGCAGCTTGGAGACAGGGGGTTACTACGAGCAGTACTTC
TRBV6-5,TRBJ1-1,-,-,CASSPTGNTEAFF,TGTGCCAGCAGCCCGACGGGGAACACTGAAGCTTTCTTT
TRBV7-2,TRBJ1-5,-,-,CASSLGRSDQPQHF,TGTGCCAGCAGCTTAGGCAGGTCGGATCAGCCCCAGCATTTT
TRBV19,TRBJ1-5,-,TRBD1,CASSMEGQVNQPQHF,TGTGCCAGTAGTATGGAGGGACAGGTCAATCAGCCCCAGCATTTT